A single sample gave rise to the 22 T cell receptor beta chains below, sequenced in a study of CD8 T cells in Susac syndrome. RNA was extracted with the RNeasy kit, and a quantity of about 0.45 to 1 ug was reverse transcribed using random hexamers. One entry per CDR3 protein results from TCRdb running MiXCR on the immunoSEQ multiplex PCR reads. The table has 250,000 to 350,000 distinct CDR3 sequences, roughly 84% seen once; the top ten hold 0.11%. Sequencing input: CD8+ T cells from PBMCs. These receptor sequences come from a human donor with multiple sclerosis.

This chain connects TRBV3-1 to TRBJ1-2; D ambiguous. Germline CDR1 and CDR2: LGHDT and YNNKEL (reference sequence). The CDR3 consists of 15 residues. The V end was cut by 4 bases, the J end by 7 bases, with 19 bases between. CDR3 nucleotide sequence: TGTGCCAGCAGCCTAGGACGGAAGCGATGGGCTGGCTACACCTTC. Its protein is CASSLGRKRWAGYTF.

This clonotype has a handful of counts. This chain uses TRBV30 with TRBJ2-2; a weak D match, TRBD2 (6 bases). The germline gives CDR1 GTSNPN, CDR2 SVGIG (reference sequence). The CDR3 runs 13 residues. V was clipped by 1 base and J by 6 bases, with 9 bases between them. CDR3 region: CAWSEREAGELFF. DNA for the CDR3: TGTGCCTGGAGTGAGAGGGAGGCCGGGGAGCTGTTTTTT.

CDR3 nucleotides: TGTGCCAGCAGCTTAGACACCTGGGAGCAGTACTTC. Translated, it gives CASSLDTWEQYF. This chain joins TRBV7-9 and TRBJ2-7; D remains unclear. CDR1 is SEHNR, CDR2 FQNEAQ, per germline (reference sequence). Between the trimmed V and J ends, which lost 1 base and 7 bases, there was a span of 8 bases. The CDR3 totals 12 residues.

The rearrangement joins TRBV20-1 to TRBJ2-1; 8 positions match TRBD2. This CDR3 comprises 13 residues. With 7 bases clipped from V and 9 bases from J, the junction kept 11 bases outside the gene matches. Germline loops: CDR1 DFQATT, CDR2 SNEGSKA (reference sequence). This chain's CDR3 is CSGAGELAIEQFF. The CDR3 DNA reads TGCAGTGGAGCGGGAGAATTAGCCATTGAGCAGTTCTTC.

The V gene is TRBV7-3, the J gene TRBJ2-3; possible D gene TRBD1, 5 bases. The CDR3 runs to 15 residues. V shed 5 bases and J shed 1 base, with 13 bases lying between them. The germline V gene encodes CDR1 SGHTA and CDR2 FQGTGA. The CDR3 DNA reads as TGTGCCAGCAGCCCCCTCTTAGGGGGCACAGATACGCAGTATTTT. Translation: CASSPLLGGTDTQYF. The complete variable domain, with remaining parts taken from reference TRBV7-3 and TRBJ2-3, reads GAGVSQTPSNKVTEKGKYVELRCDPISGHTALYWYRQSLGQGPEFLIYFQGTGAADDSGLPNDRFFAVRPEGSVSTLKIQRTERGDSAVYLCASSPLLGGTDTQYFGPGTRLTVL.

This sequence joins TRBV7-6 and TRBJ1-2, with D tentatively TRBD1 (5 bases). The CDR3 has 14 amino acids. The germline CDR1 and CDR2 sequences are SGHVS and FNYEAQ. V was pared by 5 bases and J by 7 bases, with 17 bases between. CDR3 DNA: TGTGCCAGCAGCCAATTCGAGAGGGGAGGTGGCTACACCTTC. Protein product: CASSQFERGGGYTF. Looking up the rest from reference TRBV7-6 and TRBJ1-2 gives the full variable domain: GAGVSQSPRYKVTKRGQDVALRCDPISGHVSLYWYRQALGQGPEFLTYFNYEAQQDKSGLPNDRFSAERPEGSISTLTIQRTEQRDSAMYRCASSQFERGGGYTFGSGTRLTVV.

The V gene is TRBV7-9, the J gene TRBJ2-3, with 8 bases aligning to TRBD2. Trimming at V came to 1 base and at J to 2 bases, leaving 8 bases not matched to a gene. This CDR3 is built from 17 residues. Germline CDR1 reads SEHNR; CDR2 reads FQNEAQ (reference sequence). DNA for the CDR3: TGTGCCAGCAGCTTAGGTGCGGTAGCGGGATCCACAGATACGCAGTATTTT. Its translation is CASSLGAVAGSTDTQYF. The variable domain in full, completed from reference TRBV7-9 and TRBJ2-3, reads DTGVSQNPRHKITKRGQNVTFRCDPISEHNRLYWYRQTLGQGPEFLTYFQNEAQLEKSRLLSDRFSAERPKGSFSTLEIQRTEQGDSAMYLCASSLGAVAGSTDTQYFGPGTRLTVL.

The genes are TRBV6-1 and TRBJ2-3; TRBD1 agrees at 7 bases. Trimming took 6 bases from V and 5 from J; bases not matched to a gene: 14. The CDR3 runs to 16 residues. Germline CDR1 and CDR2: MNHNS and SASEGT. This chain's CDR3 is CASRPTGEGLVDTQYF. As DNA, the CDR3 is TGTGCCAGCAGACCCACAGGGGAAGGTTTGGTAGATACGCAGTATTTT.

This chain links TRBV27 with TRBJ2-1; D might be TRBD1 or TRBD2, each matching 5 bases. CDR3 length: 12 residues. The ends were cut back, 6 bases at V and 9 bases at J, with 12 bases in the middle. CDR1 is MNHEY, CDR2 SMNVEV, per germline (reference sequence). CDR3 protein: CASREGFGEQFF. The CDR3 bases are TGTGCCAGCAGAGAGGGGTTTGGTGAGCAGTTCTTC.

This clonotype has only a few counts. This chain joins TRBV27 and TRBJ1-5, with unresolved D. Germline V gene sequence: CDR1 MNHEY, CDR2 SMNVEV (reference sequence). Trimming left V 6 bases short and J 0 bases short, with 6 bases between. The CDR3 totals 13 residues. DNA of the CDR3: TGTGCCAGCAGCTTAAGTAGCAATCAGCCCCAGCATTTT. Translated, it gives CASSLSSNQPQHF.

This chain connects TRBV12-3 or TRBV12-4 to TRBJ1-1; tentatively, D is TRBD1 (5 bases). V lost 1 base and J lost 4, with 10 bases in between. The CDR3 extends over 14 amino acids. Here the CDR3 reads CASSLVGGATEAFF. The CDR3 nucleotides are TGTGCCAGCAGTTTAGTCGGTGGGGCCACTGAAGCTTTCTTT.

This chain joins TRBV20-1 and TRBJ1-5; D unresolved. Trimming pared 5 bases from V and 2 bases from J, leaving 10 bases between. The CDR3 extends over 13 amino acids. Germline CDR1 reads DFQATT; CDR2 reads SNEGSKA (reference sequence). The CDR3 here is CSALTAGNQPQHF. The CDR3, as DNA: TGCAGTGCTCTAACAGCGGGCAATCAGCCCCAGCATTTT.

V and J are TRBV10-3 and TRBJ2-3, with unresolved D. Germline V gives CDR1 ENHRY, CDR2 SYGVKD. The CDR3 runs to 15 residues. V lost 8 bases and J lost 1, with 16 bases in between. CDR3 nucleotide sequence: TGTGCCATCGGGGATAGGAGCTCGGGCACAGATACGCAGTATTTT. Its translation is CAIGDRSSGTDTQYF.

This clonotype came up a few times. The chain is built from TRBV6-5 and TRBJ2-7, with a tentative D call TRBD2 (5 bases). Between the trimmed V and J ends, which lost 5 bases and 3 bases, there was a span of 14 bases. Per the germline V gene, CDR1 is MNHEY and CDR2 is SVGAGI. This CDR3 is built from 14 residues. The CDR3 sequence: CASSPRTYRYEQYF. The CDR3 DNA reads TGTGCCAGCAGTCCCCGGACTTACCGCTACGAGCAGTACTTC.

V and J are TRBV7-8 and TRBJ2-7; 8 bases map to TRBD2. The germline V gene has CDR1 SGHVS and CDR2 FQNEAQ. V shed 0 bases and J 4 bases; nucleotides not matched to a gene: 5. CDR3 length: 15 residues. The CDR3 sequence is CASSLASGAPYEQYF. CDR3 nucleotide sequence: TGTGCCAGCAGCTTAGCTAGCGGGGCTCCTTACGAGCAGTACTTC. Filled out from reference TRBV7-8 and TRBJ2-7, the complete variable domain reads GAGVSQSPRYKVAKRGQDVALRCDPISGHVSLFWYQQALGQGPEFLTYFQNEAQLDKSGLPSDRFFAERPEGSVSTLKIQRTQQEDSAVYLCASSLASGAPYEQYFGPGTRLTVT.

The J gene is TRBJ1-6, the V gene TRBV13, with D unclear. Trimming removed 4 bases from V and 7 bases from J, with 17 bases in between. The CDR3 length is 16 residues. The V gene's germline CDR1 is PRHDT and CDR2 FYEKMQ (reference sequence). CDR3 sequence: CASSYGPLGRNSPLHF. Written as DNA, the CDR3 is TGTGCCAGCAGCTACGGGCCTCTGGGCCGAAATTCACCCCTCCACTTT.

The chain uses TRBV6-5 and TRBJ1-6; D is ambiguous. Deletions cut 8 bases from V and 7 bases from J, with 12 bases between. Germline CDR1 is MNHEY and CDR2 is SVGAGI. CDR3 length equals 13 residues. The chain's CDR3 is CASSTASNSPLHF. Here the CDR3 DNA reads TGTGCCAGCTCTACAGCGAGCAATTCACCCCTCCACTTT.

CDR3 nucleotides: TGCAGTGCTAGAGATTGGACTAGCGGGAGTGGGGTTACTGGGGAGCTGTTTTTT. Protein: CSARDWTSGSGVTGELFF. The chain links TRBV20-1 to TRBJ2-2, with 13 bases lining up with TRBD2. Germline CDR1 and CDR2: DFQATT and SNEGSKA (reference sequence). The V gene end was trimmed by 0 bases and the J gene end by 8 bases; junction bases not matched to a gene: 12. This CDR3 is built from 18 residues.

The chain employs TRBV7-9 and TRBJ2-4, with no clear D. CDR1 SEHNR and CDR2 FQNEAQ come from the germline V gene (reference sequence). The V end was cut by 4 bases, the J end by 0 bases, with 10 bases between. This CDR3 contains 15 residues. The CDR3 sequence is CASSSLGLAKNIQYF. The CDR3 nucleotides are TGTGCCAGCAGCTCTCTGGGGTTAGCCAAAAACATTCAGTACTTC.

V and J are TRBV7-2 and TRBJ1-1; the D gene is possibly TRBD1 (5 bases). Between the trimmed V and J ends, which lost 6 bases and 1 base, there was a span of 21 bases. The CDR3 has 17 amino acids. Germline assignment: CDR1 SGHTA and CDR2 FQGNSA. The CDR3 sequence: CASREGTLPLRNTEAFF. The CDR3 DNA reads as TGTGCCAGCAGGGAGGGGACCCTACCCTTGAGGAACACTGAAGCTTTCTTT.

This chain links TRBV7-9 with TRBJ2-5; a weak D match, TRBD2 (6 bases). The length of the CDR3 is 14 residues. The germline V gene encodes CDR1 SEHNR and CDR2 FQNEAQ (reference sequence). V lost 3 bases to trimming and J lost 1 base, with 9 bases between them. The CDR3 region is CASSFAGPQETQYF. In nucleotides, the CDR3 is TGTGCCAGCAGCTTTGCGGGGCCCCAAGAGACCCAGTACTTC.

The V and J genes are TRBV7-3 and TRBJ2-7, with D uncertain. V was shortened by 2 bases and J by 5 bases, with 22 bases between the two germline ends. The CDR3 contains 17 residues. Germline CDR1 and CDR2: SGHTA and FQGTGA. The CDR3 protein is CASSLHGPETPYHEQYF. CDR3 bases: TGTGCCAGCAGCTTACATGGCCCCGAGACCCCCTACCACGAGCAGTACTTC.